This is a list of T cell receptor beta chains from one sample in a study of blood T cell repertoires in COVID-19. Measured with immunoSEQ multiplex PCR; TCRdb has only the in-frame clones, and not every one. The table includes some 150,000 clones, about 91% detected once. Sequencing used peripheral blood. Every receptor here comes from a woman aged 45 to 65 with acute or convalescent COVID-19. Both conserved end residues are part of each CDR3. The D gene is left open where the match is weak.

>TRBV5-1|-|TRBJ1-4
CASSSLGDDNEKLFF
TGCGCCAGCAGCTCGCTCGGGGATGATAATGAAAAACTGTTTTTT
>TRBV12-5|-|TRBJ1-2
CASGFGTHYGYTF
TGTGCTAGTGGTTTCGGTACCCATTATGGCTACACCTTC
>TRBV4-1|-|TRBJ1-4
CASSQVEGFTNEKLFF
TGCGCCAGCAGCCAAGTAGAGGGTTTTACTAATGAAAAACTGTTTTTT
>TRBV7-3|-|TRBJ1-4
CASSVNGAANEKLFF
TGTGCCAGCAGCGTCAATGGGGCGGCTAATGAAAAACTGTTTTTT
>TRBV11-3|-|TRBJ1-6
CASSFDSVDSPLHF
TGTGCCAGCAGCTTTGACAGTGTGGATTCACCCCTCCACTTT
>TRBV5-1|-|TRBJ2-2
CASSPGGSGRTGELFF
TGCGCCAGCAGCCCGGGCGGCAGTGGGAGAACCGGGGAGCTGTTTTTT
>TRBV11-2|TRBD2|TRBJ2-3
CASSSVTSGGTDTQYF
TGTGCCAGCAGCTCCGTGACCAGCGGGGGAACAGATACGCAGTATTTT
>TRBV5-3|-|TRBJ2-7
CARSHRVGCYEQYF
TGTGCCAGAAGCCACAGGGTGGGGTGCTACGAGCAGTACTTC
>TRBV21-1|-|TRBJ2-2
CASSRPTGGVINGELFF
TGTGCCAGCAGCCGCCCGACCGGGGGGGTTATTAACGGGGAGCTGTTTTTT
>TRBV9|-|TRBJ2-3
CASSHNSDTQYF
TGTGCCAGCAGCCATAACTCAGATACGCAGTATTTT